Below, 20 T cell receptor beta chains from the same sample are listed, as sequenced in a study of blood T cell repertoires in COVID-19. The method was immunoSEQ multiplex PCR; TCRdb's version includes in-frame clones alone and lacks a portion of them. This table has approximately 200,000 clones, 80% to 90% appearing once. Sample: peripheral blood. All receptors come from a man aged 60 to 69 who had recovered from COVID-19.

The rearrangement uses TRBV11-2 and TRBJ2-7; possible D gene TRBD1, 5 bases. Trimming shortened V by 8 bases and J by 4 bases, and 18 bases separated the two germline ends. The length of the CDR3 is 14 residues. The V gene's germline CDR1 is SGHAT and CDR2 FQNNGV. CDR3 amino acids: CASWKGQGTYEQYF. The CDR3 coding sequence is TGTGCCAGCTGGAAGGGGCAGGGAACGTACGAGCAGTACTTC.

The J gene is TRBJ1-1, the V gene TRBV3-1 (or the pseudogene TRBV3-2); no firm D call. The germline CDR1 and CDR2 sequences are LGHDT and YNNKEL (reference sequence). This CDR3 region has 13 residues. V lost 0 bases and J lost 4, with 6 bases in between. The CDR3 DNA reads TGTGCCAGCAGCCAAGATTTGGCCACTGAAGCTTTCTTT. This encodes CASSQDLATEAFF.

The chain joins TRBV28 to TRBJ1-1, with D possibly TRBD1 on 6 matching bases. The CDR3 totals 12 residues. CDR1 is MDHEN and CDR2 is SYDVKM in the germline V gene. Trimming stripped 1 base from V and 10 bases from J, with 10 bases between. CDR3 in DNA: TGTGCCAGCAGTTTATCAGGGGCAGGAGCTTTCTTT. Protein sequence: CASSLSGAGAFF.

The rearrangement joins TRBV6-2 or TRBV6-3 to TRBJ2-5; 7 bases line up with TRBD2. This CDR3 is 15 amino acids long. Per the germline V gene, CDR1 is MNHEY and CDR2 is SVGEGT. With 0 bases clipped from V and 6 bases from J, the junction kept 7 bases outside the gene matches. Here the CDR3 reads CASSYSPGGSKTQYF. CDR3 bases: TGTGCCAGCAGTTACTCACCCGGCGGGAGTAAGACCCAGTACTTC.

V is TRBV18 and J is TRBJ2-7; TRBD1 aligns across 8 bases. The CDR3 is 14 amino acids. After removal of 0 bases from V and 6 bases from J, the junction contained 4 bases not matched to a gene. Germline V gives CDR1 KGHSH, CDR2 LQKENI. The CDR3 DNA reads as TGTGCCAGCTCACCACCTCGGACAGGGTTCGAGCAGTACTTC. It is translated as CASSPPRTGFEQYF.

The rearrangement joins TRBV27 to TRBJ1-2; 11 nucleotides align to TRBD1. Unmatched junction bases numbered 7, after V lost 3 bases and J lost 4 bases. The CDR3 is 16 residues long. From germline, CDR1 is MNHEY and CDR2 SMNVEV (reference sequence). The CDR3 sequence is CASSFLGGTGGYGYTF. In DNA form, the CDR3 reads TGTGCCAGCAGTTTCCTCGGAGGGACAGGGGGCTATGGCTACACCTTC.

The rearrangement uses TRBV3-1 (or the pseudogene TRBV3-2) and TRBJ2-7, with 8 bases matching TRBD2. V gave up 0 bases and J gave up 2 bases; unmatched junction bases: 18. The CDR3 covers 20 residues. Germline V gene sequence: CDR1 LGHDT, CDR2 YNNKEL (reference sequence). As DNA, the CDR3 is TGTGCCAGCAGCCAAGATAGAGTCGGGAGGGCCGCCCCCGGCCCCTACGAGCAGTACTTC. This encodes CASSQDRVGRAAPGPYEQYF.

V is TRBV12-3 or TRBV12-4 and J is TRBJ1-2, with D uncertain. V was shortened by 6 bases and J by 2 bases, with 10 bases between the two germline ends. The CDR3 loop spans 13 amino acids. The CDR3 sequence: CASSTGINYGYTF. For the CDR3, the DNA is TGTGCCAGCAGCACCGGGATCAACTATGGCTACACCTTC.

This clone was picked up one time. The chain joins TRBV2 to TRBJ2-4, with D maybe TRBD2 (5 bases). Between the trimmed V and J ends, which lost 4 bases and 6 bases, there was a span of 13 bases. From germline, CDR1 is SNHLY and CDR2 FYNNEI. The CDR3 runs to 14 residues. The CDR3: CASSGRIGVNIQYF. DNA of the CDR3: TGTGCCAGCAGTGGTCGTATCGGGGTAAACATTCAGTACTTC.

This chain links TRBV7-3 with TRBJ1-2, with a tentative D call TRBD1 (5 bases). CDR1 SGHTA and CDR2 FQGTGA come from the germline V gene. V was cut by 5 bases and J by 3 bases, with 10 bases left in between. The CDR3 totals 13 residues. CDR3 region: CASSPGLDYGYTF. CDR3 coding DNA: TGTGCCAGCAGCCCGGGACTCGACTATGGCTACACCTTC.

The rearrangement links TRBV18 to TRBJ2-3; 9 positions match TRBD2. Germline trimming cut 5 bases from V and 4 bases from J; bases unmatched to any gene: 7. The CDR3 contains 15 residues. Looked up from germline, CDR1 is KGHSH and CDR2 is LQKENI. DNA for the CDR3: TGTGCCAGCTCAGGCGGGAGGGCGGTTGCAGATACGCAGTATTTT. Its protein is CASSGGRAVADTQYF.

This chain connects TRBV4-1 to TRBJ2-7, with 14 bases aligning to TRBD2. The germline gives CDR1 MGHRA, CDR2 YSYEKL. This CDR3 has 17 residues. With 4 bases clipped from V and 0 bases from J, the junction kept 5 bases outside the gene matches. The CDR3 is CASSRLGTSGSSYEQYF. The CDR3 DNA follows: TGCGCCAGCAGCCGCTTAGGGACTAGCGGGAGCTCCTACGAGCAGTACTTC.

This chain's CDR3 is CASSETGVQVTEAFF. The CDR3, as DNA: TGTGCCAGCAGTGAAACCGGGGTGCAGGTCACTGAAGCTTTCTTT. The genes are TRBV6-1 and TRBJ1-1; no definite D call. The CDR3 runs 15 residues. The V end lost 2 bases, the J end lost 4 bases, and 14 bases lay between the germline ends. CDR1 is MNHNS and CDR2 is SASEGT in the germline V gene.

The chain has TRBV6-5 and TRBJ2-7; 14 nucleotides match TRBD2. The CDR3 consists of 14 residues. Germline-derived CDR1 and CDR2 are MNHEY and SVGAGI. Trimming at V came to 6 bases and at J to 5 bases, leaving 3 bases not matched to a gene. The CDR3 reads CASRGLAGVHEQYF. Written as DNA, the CDR3 is TGTGCCAGCAGGGGACTAGCGGGAGTCCACGAGCAGTACTTC.

The chain employs TRBV27 and TRBJ1-4, with D hard to call. Trimming removed 11 bases at V and 5 bases at J, with 12 bases between. The CDR3 totals 12 residues. Germline V CDR1 and CDR2: MNHEY, SMNVEV (reference sequence). CDR3 in DNA: TGTGCCGCCGGACGGGAAAATGAAAAACTGTTTTTT. It encodes CAAGRENEKLFF.

This chain connects TRBV21-1 to TRBJ1-1; the table's D call, TRBD1, has no DNA check behind it. TRBV21-1 is tagged as a pseudogene. The CDR3 runs to 16 residues. DNA of the CDR3: TGTGCCAGCAGCAAATCCATGGGACAGCAGAACACTGAAGCTTTCTTT. Translating it yields CASSKSMGQQNTEAFF.

This clone appeared a single time. This chain uses TRBV7-2 with TRBJ2-7; 7 bases map to TRBD1. V was clipped by 4 bases and J by 4 bases; unmatched bases: 10. CDR1 SGHTA and CDR2 FQGNSA come from the germline V gene. The CDR3 sequence is 15 residues long. CDR3 DNA: TGTGCCAGCAGCTCCACCGGACAGGTTGGTTACGAGCAGTACTTC. It yields the protein CASSSTGQVGYEQYF.

This rearrangement joins TRBV30 to TRBJ2-7, with D tentatively TRBD2 (6 bases). Germline V lookup: CDR1 GTSNPN, CDR2 SVGIG (reference sequence). This CDR3 has 13 residues. V lost 3 bases, J lost 3 bases, and 12 bases lay in between. The CDR3 sequence: CAWRDKGGYEQYF. CDR3 DNA: TGTGCCTGGAGAGATAAGGGAGGCTACGAGCAGTACTTC.

The chain employs TRBV7-9 and TRBJ2-1, with D tentatively TRBD2 (5 bases). This CDR3 spans 13 amino acids. The germline CDR1 and CDR2 sequences are SEHNR and FQNEAQ (reference sequence). Trimming stripped 7 bases from V and 2 bases from J, with 9 bases between. CDR3 DNA: TGTGCCAGCACTTCCGGGGCCTACAATGAGCAGTTCTTC. Protein product: CASTSGAYNEQFF.

The chain employs TRBV29-1 and TRBJ1-4; 8 bases are shared with TRBD1. The J segment lost 8 bases and the V segment lost 7 bases, leaving 9 bases of the junction unmatched. CDR3 length: 13 residues. Germline assignment: CDR1 SQVTM and CDR2 ANQGSEA. The CDR3 protein is CSATGTGGEKLFF. CDR3 nucleotide sequence: TGCAGCGCTACCGGGACAGGAGGCGAAAAACTGTTTTTT.